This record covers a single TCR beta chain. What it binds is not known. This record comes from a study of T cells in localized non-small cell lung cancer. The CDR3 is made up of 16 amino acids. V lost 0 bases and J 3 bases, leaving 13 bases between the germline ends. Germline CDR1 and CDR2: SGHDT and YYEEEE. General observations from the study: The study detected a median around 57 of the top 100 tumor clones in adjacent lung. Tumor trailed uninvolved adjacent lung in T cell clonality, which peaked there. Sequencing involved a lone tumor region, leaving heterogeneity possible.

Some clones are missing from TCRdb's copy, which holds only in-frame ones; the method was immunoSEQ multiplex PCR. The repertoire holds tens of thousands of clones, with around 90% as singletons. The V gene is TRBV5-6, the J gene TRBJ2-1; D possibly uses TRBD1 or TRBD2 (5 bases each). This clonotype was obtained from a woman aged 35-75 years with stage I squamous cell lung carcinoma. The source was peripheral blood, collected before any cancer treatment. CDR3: CASSLGGASLYNEQFF. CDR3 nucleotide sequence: TGTGCCAGCAGCTTGGGTGGGGCTAGCCTCTACAATGAGCAGTTCTTC. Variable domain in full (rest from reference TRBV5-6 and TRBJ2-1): DAGVTQSPTHLIKTRGQQVTLRCSPKSGHDTVSWYQQALGQGPQFIFQYYEEEERQRGNFPDRFSGHQFPNYSSELNVNALLLGDSALYLCASSLGGASLYNEQFFGPGTRLTVL.